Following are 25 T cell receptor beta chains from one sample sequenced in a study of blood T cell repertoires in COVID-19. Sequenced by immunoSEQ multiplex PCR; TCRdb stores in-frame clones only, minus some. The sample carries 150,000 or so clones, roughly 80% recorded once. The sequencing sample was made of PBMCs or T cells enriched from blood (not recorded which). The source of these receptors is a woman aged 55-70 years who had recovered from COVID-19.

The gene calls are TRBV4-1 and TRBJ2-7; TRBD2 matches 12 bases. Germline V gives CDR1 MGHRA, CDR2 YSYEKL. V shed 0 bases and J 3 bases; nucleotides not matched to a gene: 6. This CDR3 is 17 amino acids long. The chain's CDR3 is CASSQDGTSGSHYEQYF. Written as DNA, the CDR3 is TGCGCCAGCAGCCAAGACGGGACTAGCGGGTCACACTACGAGCAGTACTTC.

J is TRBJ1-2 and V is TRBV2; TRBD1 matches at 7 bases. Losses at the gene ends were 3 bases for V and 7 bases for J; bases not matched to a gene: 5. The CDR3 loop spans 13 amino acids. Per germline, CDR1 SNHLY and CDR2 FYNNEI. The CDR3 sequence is CASSDPQGVGYTF. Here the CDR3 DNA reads TGTGCCAGCAGTGATCCTCAGGGGGTTGGCTACACCTTC.

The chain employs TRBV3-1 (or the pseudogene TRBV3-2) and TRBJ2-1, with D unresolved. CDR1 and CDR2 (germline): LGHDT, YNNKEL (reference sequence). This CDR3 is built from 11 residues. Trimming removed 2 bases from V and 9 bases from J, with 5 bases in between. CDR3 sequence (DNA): TGTGCCAGCAGCCAAAATCGTGAGCAGTTCTTC. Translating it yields CASSQNREQFF.

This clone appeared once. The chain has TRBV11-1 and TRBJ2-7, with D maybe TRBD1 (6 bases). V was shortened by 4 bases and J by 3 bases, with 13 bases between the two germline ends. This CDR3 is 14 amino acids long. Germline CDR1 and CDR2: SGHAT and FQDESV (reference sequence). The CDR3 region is CASSSDRTSYEQYF. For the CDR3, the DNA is TGTGCCAGCAGCTCCGACAGGACAAGCTACGAGCAGTACTTC.

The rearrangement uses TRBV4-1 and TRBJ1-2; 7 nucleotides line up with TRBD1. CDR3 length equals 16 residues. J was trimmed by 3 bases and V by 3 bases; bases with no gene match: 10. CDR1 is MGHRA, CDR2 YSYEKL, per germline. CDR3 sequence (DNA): TGCGCCAGCAGCCACCTCGGTCGACAGGGAGACTATGGCTACACCTTC. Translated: CASSHLGRQGDYGYTF.

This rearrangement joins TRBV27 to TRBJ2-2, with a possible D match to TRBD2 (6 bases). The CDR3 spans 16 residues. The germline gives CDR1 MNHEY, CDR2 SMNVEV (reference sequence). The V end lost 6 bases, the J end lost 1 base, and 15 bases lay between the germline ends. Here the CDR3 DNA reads TGTGCCAGCAGGAAAGGGACGGGAGAGAACACCGGGGAGCTGTTTTTT. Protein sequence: CASRKGTGENTGELFF.

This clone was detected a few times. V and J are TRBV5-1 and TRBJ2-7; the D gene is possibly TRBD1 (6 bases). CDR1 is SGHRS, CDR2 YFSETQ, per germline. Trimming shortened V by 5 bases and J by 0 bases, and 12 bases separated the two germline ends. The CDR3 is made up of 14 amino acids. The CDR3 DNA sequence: TGCGCCAGCAGTGATCAGGGGCCCTCCTACGAGCAGTACTTC. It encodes CASSDQGPSYEQYF.

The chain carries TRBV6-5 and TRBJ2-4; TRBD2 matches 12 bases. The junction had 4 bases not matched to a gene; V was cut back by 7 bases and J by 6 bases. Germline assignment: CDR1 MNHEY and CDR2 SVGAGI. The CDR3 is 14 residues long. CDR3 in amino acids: CASTALAGGNIQYF. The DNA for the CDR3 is TGTGCCAGCACCGCACTAGCGGGGGGAAACATTCAGTACTTC.

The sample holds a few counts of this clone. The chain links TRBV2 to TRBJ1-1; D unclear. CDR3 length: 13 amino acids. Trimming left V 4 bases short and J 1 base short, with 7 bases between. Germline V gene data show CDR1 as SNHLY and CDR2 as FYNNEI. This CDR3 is CASSVLENTEAFF. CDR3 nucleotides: TGTGCCAGCAGTGTTTTAGAGAACACTGAAGCTTTCTTT.

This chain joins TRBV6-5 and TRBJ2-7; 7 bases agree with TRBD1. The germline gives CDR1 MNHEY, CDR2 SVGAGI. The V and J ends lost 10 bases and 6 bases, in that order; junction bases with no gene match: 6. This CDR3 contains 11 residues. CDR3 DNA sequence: TGTGCCACACGACAGGGTGGCGAGCAGTACTTC. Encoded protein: CATRQGGEQYF.

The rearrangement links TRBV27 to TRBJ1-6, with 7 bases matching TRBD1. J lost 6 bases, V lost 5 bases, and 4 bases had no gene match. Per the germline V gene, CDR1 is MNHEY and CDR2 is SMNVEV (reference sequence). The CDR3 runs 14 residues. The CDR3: CASSVQGFNSPLHF. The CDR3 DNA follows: TGTGCCAGCAGTGTACAGGGGTTTAATTCACCCCTCCACTTT.

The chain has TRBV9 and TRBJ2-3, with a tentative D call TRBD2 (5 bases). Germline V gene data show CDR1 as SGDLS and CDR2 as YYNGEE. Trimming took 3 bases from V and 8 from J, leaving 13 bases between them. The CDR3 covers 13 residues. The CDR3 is CASSESSAGTQYF. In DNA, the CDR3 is TGTGCCAGCAGCGAGAGCTCTGCGGGTACGCAGTATTTT.

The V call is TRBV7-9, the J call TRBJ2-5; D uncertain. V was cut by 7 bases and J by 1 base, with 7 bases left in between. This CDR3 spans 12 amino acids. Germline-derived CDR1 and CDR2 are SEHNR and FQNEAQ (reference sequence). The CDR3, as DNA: TGTGCCAGCAAAGTGGCCCAAGAGACCCAGTACTTC. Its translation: CASKVAQETQYF.

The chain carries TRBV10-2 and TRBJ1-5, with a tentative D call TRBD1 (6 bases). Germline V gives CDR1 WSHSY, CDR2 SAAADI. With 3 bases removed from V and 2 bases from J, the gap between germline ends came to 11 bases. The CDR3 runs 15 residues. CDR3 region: CASSEQGSGNQPQHF. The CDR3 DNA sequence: TGCGCCAGCAGTGAACAGGGATCCGGCAATCAGCCCCAGCATTTT.

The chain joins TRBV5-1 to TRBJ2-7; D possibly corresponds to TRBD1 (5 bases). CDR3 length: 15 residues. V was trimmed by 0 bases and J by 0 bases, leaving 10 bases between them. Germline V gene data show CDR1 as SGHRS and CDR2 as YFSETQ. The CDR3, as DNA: TGCGCCAGCAGCTTGGCAATAGGGGTCTCCTACGAGCAGTACTTC. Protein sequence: CASSLAIGVSYEQYF.

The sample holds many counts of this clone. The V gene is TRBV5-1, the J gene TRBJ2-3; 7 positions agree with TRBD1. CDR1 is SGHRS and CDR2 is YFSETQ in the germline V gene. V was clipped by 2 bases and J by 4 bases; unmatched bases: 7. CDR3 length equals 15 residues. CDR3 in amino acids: CASSLQGLSADTQYF. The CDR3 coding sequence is TGCGCCAGCAGCTTACAGGGGTTAAGTGCAGATACGCAGTATTTT.

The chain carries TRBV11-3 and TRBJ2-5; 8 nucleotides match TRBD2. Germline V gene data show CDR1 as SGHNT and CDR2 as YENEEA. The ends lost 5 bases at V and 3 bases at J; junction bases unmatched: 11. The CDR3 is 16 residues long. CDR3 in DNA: TGTGCCAGCAGCACCTGGGGGAGCGGGGGAAAAGAGACCCAGTACTTC. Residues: CASSTWGSGGKETQYF.

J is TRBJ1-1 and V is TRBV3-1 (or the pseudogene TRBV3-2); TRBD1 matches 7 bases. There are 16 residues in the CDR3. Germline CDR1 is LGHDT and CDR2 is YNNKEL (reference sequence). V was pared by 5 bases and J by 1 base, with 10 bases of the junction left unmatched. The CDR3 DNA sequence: TGTGCCAGCAGCTGGGATACGGACAGGTCGAACACTGAAGCTTTCTTT. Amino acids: CASSWDTDRSNTEAFF.

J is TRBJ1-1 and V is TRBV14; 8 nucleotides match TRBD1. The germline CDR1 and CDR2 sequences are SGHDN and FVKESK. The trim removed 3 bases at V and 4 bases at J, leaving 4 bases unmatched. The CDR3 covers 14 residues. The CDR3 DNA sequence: TGTGCCAGCAGCCAGACAGGGGCTGGCACTGAAGCTTTCTTT. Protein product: CASSQTGAGTEAFF. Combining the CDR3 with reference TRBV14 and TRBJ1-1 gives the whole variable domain EAGVTQFPSHSVIEKGQTVTLRCDPISGHDNLYWYRRVMGKEIKFLLHFVKESKQDESGMPNNRFLAERTGGTYSTLKVQPAELEDSGVYFCASSQTGAGTEAFFGQGTRLTVV.

The CDR3 is CASIGQGGTGELFF. CDR3 in DNA: TGCGCCAGCATCGGACAGGGCGGCACCGGGGAGCTGTTTTTT. The rearrangement joins TRBV5-1 to TRBJ2-2; 8 positions match TRBD1. V trimming: 6 bases; J trimming: 4 bases; junction bases outside the gene matches: 5. Per the germline V gene, CDR1 is SGHRS and CDR2 is YFSETQ. The CDR3 is made up of 14 amino acids. The whole variable domain, filled in from reference TRBV5-1 and TRBJ2-2, reads KAGVTQTPRYLIKTRGQQVTLSCSPISGHRSVSWYQQTPGQGLQFLFEYFSETQRNKGNFPGRFSGRQFSNSRSEMNVSTLELGDSALYLCASIGQGGTGELFFGEGSRLTVL.

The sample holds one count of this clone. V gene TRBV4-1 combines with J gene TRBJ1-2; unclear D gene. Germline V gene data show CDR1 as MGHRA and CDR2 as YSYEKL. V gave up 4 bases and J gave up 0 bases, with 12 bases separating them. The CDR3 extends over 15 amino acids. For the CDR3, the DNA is TGCGCCAGCAGCCCCTCGGAGGGCTCTAACTATGGCTACACCTTC. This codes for CASSPSEGSNYGYTF.

The CDR3, as DNA: TGTGCCAGCAGTGAACAGGGTGTTTCCTACGAGCAGTACTTC. It translates to CASSEQGVSYEQYF. The V gene is TRBV2, the J gene TRBJ2-7, with D tentatively TRBD1 (5 bases). Germline V CDR1 and CDR2: SNHLY, FYNNEI. This CDR3 is built from 14 residues. The ends were cut back, 2 bases at V and 1 base at J, with 9 bases in the middle. The complete variable domain, with remaining parts taken from reference TRBV2 and TRBJ2-7, reads EPEVTQTPSHQVTQMGQEVILRCVPISNHLYFYWYRQILGQKVEFLVSFYNNEISEKSEIFDDQFSVERPDGSNFTLKIRSTKLEDSAMYFCASSEQGVSYEQYFGPGTRLTVT.

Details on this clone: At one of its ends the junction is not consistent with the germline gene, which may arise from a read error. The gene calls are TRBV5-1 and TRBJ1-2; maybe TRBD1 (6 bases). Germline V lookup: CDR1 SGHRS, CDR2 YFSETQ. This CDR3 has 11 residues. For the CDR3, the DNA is TGCGCCAGCAGCGTACAAGGGACAATGAACTTC. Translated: CASSVQGTMNF. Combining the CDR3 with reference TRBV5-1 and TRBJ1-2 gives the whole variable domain KAGVTQTPRYLIKTRGQQVTLSCSPISGHRSVSWYQQTPGQGLQFLFEYFSETQRNKGNFPGRFSGRQFSNSRSEMNVSTLELGDSALYLCASSVQGTMNFGSGTRLTVV.

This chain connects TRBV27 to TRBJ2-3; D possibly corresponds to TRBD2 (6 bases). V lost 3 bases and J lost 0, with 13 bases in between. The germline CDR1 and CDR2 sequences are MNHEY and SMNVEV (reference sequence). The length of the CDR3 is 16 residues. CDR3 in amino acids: CASSLSSAYSTDTQYF. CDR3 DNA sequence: TGTGCCAGCAGTTTGTCTAGCGCCTATAGCACAGATACGCAGTATTTT.

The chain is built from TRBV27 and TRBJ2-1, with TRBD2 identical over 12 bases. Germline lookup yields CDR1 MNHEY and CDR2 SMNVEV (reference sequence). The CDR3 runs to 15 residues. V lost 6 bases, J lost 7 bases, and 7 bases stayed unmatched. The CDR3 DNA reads TGTGCCAGCAGCCCTAGCGGGGGGGCCTCAAATGAGCAGTTCTTC. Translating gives CASSPSGGASNEQFF.